The present TCR beta chain was sequenced within a study of low-dose radiotherapy and immunotherapy resistance in tumors. In the study overall: Cyclophosphamide went in intravenously at 200 mg/m2 every two weeks, one day before radiation and immunotherapy. Aspirin was taken orally by patients at 300 mg daily for four cycles from cycle 1 day 1.

First-strand cDNA relied on TRAV- and TRBV-specific primers spanning alpha and beta chains. TCR amplification ran 15 to 25 PCR cycles using constant-region and V-primer adapter primers. A single record per CDR3 protein comes from TCRdb applying MiXCR to the reads. The sample yields about 7,900 distinct CDR3 sequences, roughly 61% seen once. Germline V CDR1 and CDR2: SQVTM, ANQGSEA. Trimming removed 6 bases from V and 9 bases from J; junction bases left unmatched: 25. CDR3 length: 19 amino acids. It was nivolumab, ipilimumab, aspirin, low-dose cyclophosphamide and low-dose radiotherapy that donors received.

V and J are TRBV29-1 and TRBJ2-1; 11 bases fit TRBD2. This TCR derives from a human donor with advanced metastatic prostate, ovarian, gallbladder or colorectal cancer (not recorded which). This table probably holds off-target reads from a library built for another chain. CDR3 amino acids: CSVPPGFGSGRAVGGEQFF. DNA for the CDR3: TGCAGCGTCCCCCCAGGGTTCGGTAGCGGGAGGGCCGTAGGTGGTGAGCAGTTCTTC.